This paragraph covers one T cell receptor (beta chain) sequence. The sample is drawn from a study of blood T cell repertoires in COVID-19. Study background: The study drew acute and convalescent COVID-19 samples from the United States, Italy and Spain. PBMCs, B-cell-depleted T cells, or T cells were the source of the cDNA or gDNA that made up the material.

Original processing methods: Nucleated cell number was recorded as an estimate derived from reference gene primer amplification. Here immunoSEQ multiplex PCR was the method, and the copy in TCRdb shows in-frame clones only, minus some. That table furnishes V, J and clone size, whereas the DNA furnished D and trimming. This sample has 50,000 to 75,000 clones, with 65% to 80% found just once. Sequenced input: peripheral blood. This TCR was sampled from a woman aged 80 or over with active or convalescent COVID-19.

DNA of the CDR3: TGTGCCAGCAGCCAAAGGGGCGTCGTAAGTCTAGCTTTCTTT. Amino acids: CASSQRGVVSLAFF. The genes are TRBV3-1 (or the pseudogene TRBV3-2) and TRBJ1-1; perhaps TRBD1 as D (5 bases). Trimming removed 2 bases from V and 10 bases from J, with 17 bases in between. The CDR3 extends over 14 amino acids. Germline V lookup: CDR1 LGHDT, CDR2 YNNKEL (reference sequence).